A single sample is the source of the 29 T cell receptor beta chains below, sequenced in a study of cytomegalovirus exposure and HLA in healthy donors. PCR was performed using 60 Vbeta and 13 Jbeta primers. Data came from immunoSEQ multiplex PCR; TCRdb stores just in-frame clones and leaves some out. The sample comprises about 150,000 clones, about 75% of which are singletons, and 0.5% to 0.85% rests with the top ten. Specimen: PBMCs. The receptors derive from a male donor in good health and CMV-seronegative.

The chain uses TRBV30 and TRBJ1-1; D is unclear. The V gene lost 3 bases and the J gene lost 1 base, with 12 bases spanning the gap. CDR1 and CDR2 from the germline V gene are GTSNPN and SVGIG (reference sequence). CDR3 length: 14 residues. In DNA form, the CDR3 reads TGTGCCTGGAGAGAGGGATTAACGAACACTGAAGCTTTCTTT. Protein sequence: CAWREGLTNTEAFF.

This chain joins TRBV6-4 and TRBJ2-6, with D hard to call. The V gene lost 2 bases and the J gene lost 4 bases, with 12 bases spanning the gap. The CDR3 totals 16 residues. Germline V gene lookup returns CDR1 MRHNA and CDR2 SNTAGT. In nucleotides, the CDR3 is TGTGCCAGCAGTGACGGGCTCTCTGCCGGGGCCAACGTCCTGACTTTC. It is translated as CASSDGLSAGANVLTF.

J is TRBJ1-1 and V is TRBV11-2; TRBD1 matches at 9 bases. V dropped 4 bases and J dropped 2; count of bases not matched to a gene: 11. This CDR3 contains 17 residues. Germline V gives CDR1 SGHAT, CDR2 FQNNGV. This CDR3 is CASSSGGTGRLNTEAFF. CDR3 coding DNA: TGTGCCAGCAGCTCGGGGGGGACAGGGAGGTTAAACACTGAAGCTTTCTTT.

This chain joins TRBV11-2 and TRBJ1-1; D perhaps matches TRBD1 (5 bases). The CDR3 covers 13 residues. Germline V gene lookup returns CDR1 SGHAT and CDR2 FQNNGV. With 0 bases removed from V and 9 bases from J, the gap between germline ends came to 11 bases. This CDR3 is CASSLDRGVQAFF. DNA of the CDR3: TGTGCCAGCAGCTTAGATCGGGGGGTCCAAGCTTTCTTT.

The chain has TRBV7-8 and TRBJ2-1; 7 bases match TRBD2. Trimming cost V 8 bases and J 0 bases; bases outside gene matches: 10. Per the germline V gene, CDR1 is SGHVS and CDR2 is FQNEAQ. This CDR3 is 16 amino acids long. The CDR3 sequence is CASDLKRGHSYNEQFF. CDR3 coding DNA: TGTGCCAGCGACCTCAAGCGGGGCCACTCCTACAATGAGCAGTTCTTC.

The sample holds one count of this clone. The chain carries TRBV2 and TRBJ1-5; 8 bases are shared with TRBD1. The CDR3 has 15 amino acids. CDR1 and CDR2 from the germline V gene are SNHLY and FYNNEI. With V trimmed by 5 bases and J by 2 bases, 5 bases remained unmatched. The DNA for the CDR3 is TGTGCCAGCAGTAGGCCAGGGGGCCGCAATCAGCCCCAGCATTTT. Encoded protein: CASSRPGGRNQPQHF. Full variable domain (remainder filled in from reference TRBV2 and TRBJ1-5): EPEVTQTPSHQVTQMGQEVILRCVPISNHLYFYWYRQILGQKVEFLVSFYNNEISEKSEIFDDQFSVERPDGSNFTLKIRSTKLEDSAMYFCASSRPGGRNQPQHFGDGTRLSIL.

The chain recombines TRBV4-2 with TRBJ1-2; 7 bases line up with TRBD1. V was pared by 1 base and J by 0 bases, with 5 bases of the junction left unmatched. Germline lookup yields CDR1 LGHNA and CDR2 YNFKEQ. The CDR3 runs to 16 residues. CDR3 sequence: CASSQGTGETNYGYTF. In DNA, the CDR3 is TGTGCCAGCAGCCAAGGGACAGGCGAGACTAACTATGGCTACACCTTC.

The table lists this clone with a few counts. In DNA form, the CDR3 reads TGCGCCAGCAGCCCCCAGGGAATTCTTCCCGGGGAGCTGTTTTTT. Translated, it gives CASSPQGILPGELFF. The chain has TRBV4-3 and TRBJ2-2; D perhaps matches TRBD1 (5 bases). The length of the CDR3 is 15 residues. CDR1 is LGHNA, CDR2 YSLEER, per germline. V was shortened by 4 bases and J by 6 bases, with 15 bases between the two germline ends.

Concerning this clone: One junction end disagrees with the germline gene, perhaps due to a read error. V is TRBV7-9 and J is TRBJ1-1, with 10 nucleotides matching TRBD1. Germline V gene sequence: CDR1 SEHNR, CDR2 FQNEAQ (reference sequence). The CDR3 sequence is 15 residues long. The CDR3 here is CSSSVPTGGYTEAFF. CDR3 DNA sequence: TGTTCCAGCAGCGTCCCGACAGGGGGCTACACTGAAGCTTTCTTT.

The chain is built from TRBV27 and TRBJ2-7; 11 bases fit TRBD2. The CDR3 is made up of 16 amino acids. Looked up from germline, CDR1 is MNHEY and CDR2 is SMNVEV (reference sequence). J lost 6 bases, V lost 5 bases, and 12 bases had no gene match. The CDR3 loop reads CASSPLGSGGAGEQYF. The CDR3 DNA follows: TGTGCCAGCAGTCCCCTCGGTAGCGGGGGGGCGGGCGAGCAGTACTTC.

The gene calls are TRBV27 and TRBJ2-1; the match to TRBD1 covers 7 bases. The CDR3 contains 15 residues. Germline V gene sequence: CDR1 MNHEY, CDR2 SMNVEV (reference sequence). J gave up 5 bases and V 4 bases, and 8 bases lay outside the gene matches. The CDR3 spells CASSSRGNHNNEQFF. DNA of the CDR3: TGTGCCAGCAGTTCCAGGGGGAACCACAACAATGAGCAGTTCTTC.

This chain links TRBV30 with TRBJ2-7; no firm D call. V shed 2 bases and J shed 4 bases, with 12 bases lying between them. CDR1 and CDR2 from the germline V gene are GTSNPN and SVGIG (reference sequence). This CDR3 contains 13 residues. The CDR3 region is CAWSSYPLYEQYF. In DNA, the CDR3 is TGTGCCTGGAGTTCCTATCCCTTGTACGAGCAGTACTTC.

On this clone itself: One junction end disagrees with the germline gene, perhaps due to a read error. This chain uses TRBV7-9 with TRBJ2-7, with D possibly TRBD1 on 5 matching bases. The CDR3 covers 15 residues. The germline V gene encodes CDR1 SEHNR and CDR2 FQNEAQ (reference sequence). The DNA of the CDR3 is TGTTCCAGCAGCTTAGGCCAGGGAAATCTATACGAGCAGTACTTC. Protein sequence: CSSSLGQGNLYEQYF.

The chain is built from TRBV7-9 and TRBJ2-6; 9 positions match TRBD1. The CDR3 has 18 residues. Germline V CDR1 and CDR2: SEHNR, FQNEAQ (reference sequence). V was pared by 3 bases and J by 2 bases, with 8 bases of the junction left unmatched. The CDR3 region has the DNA TGTGCCAGCAGCTTGGACAGGGGATATTTTACTGGGGCCAACGTCCTGACTTTC. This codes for CASSLDRGYFTGANVLTF.

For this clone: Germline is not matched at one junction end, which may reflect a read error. CDR3 nucleotides: TGTTCCAGCAGCTTACTAGCGGGGGGGGATAGCGAGCAGTACTTC. Protein: CSSSLLAGGDSEQYF. This chain connects TRBV7-9 to TRBJ2-7, with 13 positions matching TRBD2. Germline loops: CDR1 SEHNR, CDR2 FQNEAQ (reference sequence). CDR3 length equals 15 residues.

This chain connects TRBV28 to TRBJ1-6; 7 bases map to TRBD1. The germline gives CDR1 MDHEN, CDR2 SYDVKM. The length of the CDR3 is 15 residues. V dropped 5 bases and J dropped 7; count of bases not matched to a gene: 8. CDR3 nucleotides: TGTGCCAGCAGTCCCATTGACAGGGACAATTCACCCCTCCACTTT. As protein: CASSPIDRDNSPLHF.

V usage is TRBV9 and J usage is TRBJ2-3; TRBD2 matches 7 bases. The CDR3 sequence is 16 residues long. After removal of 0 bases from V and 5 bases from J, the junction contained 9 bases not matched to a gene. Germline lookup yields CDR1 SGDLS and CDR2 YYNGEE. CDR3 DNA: TGTGCCAGCAGCGTAGAAGGGTCGGGAGGCCGAGATACGCAGTATTTT. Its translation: CASSVEGSGGRDTQYF.

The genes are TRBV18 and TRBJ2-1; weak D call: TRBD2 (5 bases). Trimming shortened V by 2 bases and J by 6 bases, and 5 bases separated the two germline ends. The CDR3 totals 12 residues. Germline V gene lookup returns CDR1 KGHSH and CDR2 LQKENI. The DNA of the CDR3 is TGTGCCAGCTCACCAGCGGGCAATGAGCAGTTCTTC. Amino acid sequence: CASSPAGNEQFF.

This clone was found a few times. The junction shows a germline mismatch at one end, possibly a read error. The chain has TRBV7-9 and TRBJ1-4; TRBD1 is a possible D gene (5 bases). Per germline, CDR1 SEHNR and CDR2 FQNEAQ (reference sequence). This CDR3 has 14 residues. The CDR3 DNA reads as TGTTCCAGCAGCTTATCGGGGACTGAGGATAGACTGTTTTTT. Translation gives CSSSLSGTEDRLFF.

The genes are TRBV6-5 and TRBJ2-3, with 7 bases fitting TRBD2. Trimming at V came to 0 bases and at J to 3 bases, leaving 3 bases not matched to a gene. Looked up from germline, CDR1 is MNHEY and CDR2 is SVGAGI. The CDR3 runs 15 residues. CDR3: CASSYSAGRTDTQYF. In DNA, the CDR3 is TGTGCCAGCAGTTACTCGGCCGGGAGGACAGATACGCAGTATTTT.

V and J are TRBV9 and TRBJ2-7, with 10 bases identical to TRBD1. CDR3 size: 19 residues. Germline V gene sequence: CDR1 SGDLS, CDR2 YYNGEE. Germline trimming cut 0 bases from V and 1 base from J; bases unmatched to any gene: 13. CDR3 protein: CASSVVLRDRGPTSYEQYF. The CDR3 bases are TGTGCCAGCAGCGTAGTCCTCCGGGACAGGGGCCCTACATCCTACGAGCAGTACTTC.

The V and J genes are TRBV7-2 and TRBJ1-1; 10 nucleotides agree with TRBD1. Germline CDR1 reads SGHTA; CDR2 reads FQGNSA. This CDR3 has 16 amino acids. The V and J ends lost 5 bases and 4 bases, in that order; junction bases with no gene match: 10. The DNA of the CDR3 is TGTGCCAGCAGCGCCGGGACAGGGGACTTAGTCACTGAAGCTTTCTTT. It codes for CASSAGTGDLVTEAFF.

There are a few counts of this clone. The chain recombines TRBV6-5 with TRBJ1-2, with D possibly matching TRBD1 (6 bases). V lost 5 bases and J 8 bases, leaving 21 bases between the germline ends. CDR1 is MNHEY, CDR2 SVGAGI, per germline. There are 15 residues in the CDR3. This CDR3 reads CASSSGWGRIGGYTF. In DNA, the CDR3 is TGTGCCAGCAGTAGCGGTTGGGGGCGCATCGGCGGCTACACCTTC.

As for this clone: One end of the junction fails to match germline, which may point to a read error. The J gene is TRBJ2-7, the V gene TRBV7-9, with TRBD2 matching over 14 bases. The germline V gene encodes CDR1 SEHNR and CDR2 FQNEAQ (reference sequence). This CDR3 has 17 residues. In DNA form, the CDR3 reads TGTTCCAGCAGCCATCTTAGGGGACTAGCGGGAGTCTACGAGCAGTACTTC. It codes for CSSSHLRGLAGVYEQYF.

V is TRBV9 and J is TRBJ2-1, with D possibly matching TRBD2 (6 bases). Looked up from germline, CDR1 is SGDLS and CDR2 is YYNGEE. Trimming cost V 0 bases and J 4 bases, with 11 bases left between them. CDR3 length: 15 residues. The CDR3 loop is CASSVAGSQYNEQFF. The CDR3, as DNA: TGTGCCAGCAGCGTAGCCGGGAGCCAATACAATGAGCAGTTCTTC.

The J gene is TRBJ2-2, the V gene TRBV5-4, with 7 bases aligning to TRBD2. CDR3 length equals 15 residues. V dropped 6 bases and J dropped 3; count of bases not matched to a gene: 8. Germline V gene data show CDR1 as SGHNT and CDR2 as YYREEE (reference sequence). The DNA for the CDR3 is TGTGCCAGCACTCTGGGGGGGATCTACACCGGGGAGCTGTTTTTT. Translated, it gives CASTLGGIYTGELFF.

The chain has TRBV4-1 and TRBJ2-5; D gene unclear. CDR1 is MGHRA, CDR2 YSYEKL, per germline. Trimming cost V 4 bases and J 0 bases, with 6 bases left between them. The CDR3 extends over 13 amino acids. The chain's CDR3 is CASSRPDQETQYF. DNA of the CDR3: TGCGCCAGCAGCCGCCCGGACCAAGAGACCCAGTACTTC.

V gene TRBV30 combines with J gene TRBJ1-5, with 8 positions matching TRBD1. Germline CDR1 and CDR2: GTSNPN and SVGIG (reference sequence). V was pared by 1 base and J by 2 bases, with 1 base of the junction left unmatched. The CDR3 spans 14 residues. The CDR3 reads CAWSADRGNQPQHF. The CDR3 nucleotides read TGTGCCTGGAGTGCGGACAGGGGCAATCAGCCCCAGCATTTT.

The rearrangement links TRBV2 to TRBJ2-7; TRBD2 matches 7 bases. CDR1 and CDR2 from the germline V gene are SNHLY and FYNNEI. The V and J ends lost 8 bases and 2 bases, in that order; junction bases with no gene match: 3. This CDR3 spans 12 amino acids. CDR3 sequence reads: CASGRETYEQYF. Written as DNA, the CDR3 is TGTGCCAGCGGGAGGGAAACCTACGAGCAGTACTTC.